The rows below give T cell receptor beta chains drawn from one sample of a study of T cells expressing NK-cell markers. TCRdb reprocessed the 5' RACE reads; each CDR3 protein has one entry and no DNA is given. Its table records around 260,000 distinct CDR3 sequences. Specimen: blood T cells: a sorted CD56 or NKG2C T cell subset, CD4+ or CD8+ T cells, or bulk PBMC T cells (not recorded which). Every receptor here comes from a woman between 18 and 75 years old in good health. Each CDR3 is given with its conserved first and last residue. The order of the fields is V gene, J gene, CDR3 protein.

v_gene: TRBV12-3/TRBV12-4; j_gene: TRBJ1-1; CDR3aa: CASRVGGTSTAFF
v_gene: TRBV20-1; j_gene: TRBJ1-4; CDR3aa: CSAGTGAVGEKLFF
v_gene: TRBV28; j_gene: TRBJ2-5; CDR3aa: CASRSDIRAQYF
v_gene: TRBV5-4; j_gene: TRBJ2-3; CDR3aa: CASSLPIGAGAADTQYF
v_gene: TRBV7-8; j_gene: TRBJ2-2; CDR3aa: CASSLAPAGGASGELFF
v_gene: TRBV12-3/TRBV12-4; j_gene: TRBJ1-3; CDR3aa: CASSFLLGNTIYF
v_gene: TRBV18; j_gene: TRBJ1-6; CDR3aa: CASSPGLETTYNSPLHF
v_gene: TRBV7-2; j_gene: TRBJ2-2; CDR3aa: CASSLTSAAGELFF
v_gene: TRBV10-3; j_gene: TRBJ2-1; CDR3aa: CAISDPGALAGVFHEQFF
v_gene: TRBV7-7; j_gene: TRBJ2-5; CDR3aa: CASTGDRGRQETQYF
v_gene: TRBV20-1; j_gene: TRBJ2-2; CDR3aa: CSARSAGPSRTGELFF
v_gene: TRBV12-3/TRBV12-4; j_gene: TRBJ2-3; CDR3aa: CASSLFSAEGTDTQYF
v_gene: TRBV6-5; j_gene: TRBJ1-2; CDR3aa: CASSYGGASFFGYTF
v_gene: TRBV20-1; j_gene: TRBJ2-1; CDR3aa: CSARRGSGIYNEQFF
v_gene: TRBV5-6; j_gene: TRBJ2-3; CDR3aa: CASSLVGTNTDTQYF
v_gene: TRBV5-4; j_gene: TRBJ2-2; CDR3aa: CASSPSRRGAAGELFF
v_gene: TRBV20-1; j_gene: TRBJ2-2; CDR3aa: CSANQRGVPHGELFF
v_gene: TRBV11-3; j_gene: TRBJ2-1; CDR3aa: CASSRSGGAYNEQFF
v_gene: TRBV7-7; j_gene: TRBJ2-5; CDR3aa: CASSRSGAQETQYF
v_gene: TRBV7-2; j_gene: TRBJ1-1; CDR3aa: CASSFTQGATEAFF
v_gene: TRBV7-2; j_gene: TRBJ2-1; CDR3aa: CASSLGSSNEQFF
v_gene: TRBV18; j_gene: TRBJ1-1; CDR3aa: CASSPIGQGDTEAFF
v_gene: TRBV20-1; j_gene: TRBJ2-3; CDR3aa: CSARSPDTDTQYF
v_gene: TRBV5-4; j_gene: TRBJ2-7; CDR3aa: CASSLGTSAHEQYF
v_gene: TRBV20-1; j_gene: TRBJ2-5; CDR3aa: CSASHREETQYF
v_gene: TRBV7-9; j_gene: TRBJ2-2; CDR3aa: CASSHRQGTGELFF
v_gene: TRBV14; j_gene: TRBJ2-7; CDR3aa: CASSQVGTGDSYEQYF
v_gene: TRBV7-2; j_gene: TRBJ2-3; CDR3aa: CASSILVDTQYF
v_gene: TRBV29-1; j_gene: TRBJ2-3; CDR3aa: CSVGRGGDADTQYF
v_gene: TRBV11-2; j_gene: TRBJ2-1; CDR3aa: CASSFSRGTEQFF
v_gene: TRBV7-8; j_gene: TRBJ2-2; CDR3aa: CASSFDRGELFF
v_gene: TRBV6-1; j_gene: TRBJ1-6; CDR3aa: CASSGRSNSPLHF
v_gene: TRBV6-5; j_gene: TRBJ1-1; CDR3aa: CASSYQSTGRTEAFF
v_gene: TRBV11-2; j_gene: TRBJ2-7; CDR3aa: CASSLVRGLKEEDEQYF
v_gene: TRBV7-9; j_gene: TRBJ2-6; CDR3aa: CASRLAVLSGANVLTF
v_gene: TRBV19; j_gene: TRBJ2-1; CDR3aa: CASSIEGMGSGEQFF
v_gene: TRBV20-1; j_gene: TRBJ2-5; CDR3aa: CSASDGPQETQYF
v_gene: TRBV12-3/TRBV12-4; j_gene: TRBJ1-3; CDR3aa: CASTRGSGSGNTIYF
v_gene: TRBV12-3/TRBV12-4; j_gene: TRBJ1-3; CDR3aa: CASTEFGGELGNTIYF
v_gene: TRBV3-1; j_gene: TRBJ1-4; CDR3aa: CASSRDLGEKLFF
v_gene: TRBV20-1; j_gene: TRBJ1-5; CDR3aa: CSARATTEVNQPQHF
v_gene: TRBV7-2; j_gene: TRBJ2-1; CDR3aa: CASSVRGLNNKQFF
v_gene: TRBV19; j_gene: TRBJ2-1; CDR3aa: CASSITTGADEQFF